The 3 T cell receptor beta chains presented below share a single source sample, sequenced in a study of T cell changes during pregnancy in multiple sclerosis. The method was immunoSEQ multiplex PCR; TCRdb's version includes in-frame clones alone and lacks a portion of them. The profile shows more than 65,000 clones, more than 85% of them singletons. The sample in question was peripheral blood, obtained in the first trimester of pregnancy. These receptors were obtained from a female donor with multiple sclerosis, enrolled in a pregnancy study.

V gene TRBV5-1 combines with J gene TRBJ2-1; TRBD2 matches at 8 bases. The CDR3 contains 14 residues. The junction had 5 bases not matched to a gene; V was cut back by 0 bases and J by 9 bases. Germline V CDR1 and CDR2: SGHRS, YFSETQ. The CDR3 loop reads CASSLEGTSREQFF. For the CDR3, the DNA is TGCGCCAGCAGCTTGGAGGGGACTAGTCGTGAGCAGTTCTTC.

This clone has a single count. The genes are TRBV5-8 and TRBJ2-4; 7 bases are a match to TRBD1. The V gene's germline CDR1 is SGHTS and CDR2 YDEGEE. V was clipped by 4 bases and J by 5 bases; unmatched bases: 9. This CDR3 comprises 15 residues. The CDR3 DNA is TGTGCCAGCAGCACTAGGGACAGAGGGGAAAACATTCAGTACTTC. This sequence encodes CASSTRDRGENIQYF.

For the CDR3, the DNA is TGCGCCAGCAGCCAAGAAGGGACAGGCATCACTGAAGCTTTCTTT. This sequence encodes CASSQEGTGITEAFF. The V call is TRBV4-1, the J call TRBJ1-1; 8 nucleotides align to TRBD1. The CDR3 runs to 15 residues. Germline assignment: CDR1 MGHRA and CDR2 YSYEKL. Trimming cost V 0 bases and J 4 bases; bases outside gene matches: 4.